This is a list of T cell receptor beta chains from one sample in a study of blood T cell repertoires in COVID-19. Here immunoSEQ multiplex PCR was the method, and the copy in TCRdb shows in-frame clones only, minus some. The data hold approximately 46,000 clones, with about 84% observed a single time. Sequenced: peripheral blood. These receptor sequences come from a human donor in a cohort sampled during active COVID-19. The CDR3 runs from the conserved cysteine through the conserved F or W. Fields, in order: J gene, clone size, V gene, D gene, CDR3 protein, CDR3 DNA. A D gene is named only where the DNA matches it firmly. Some rows have no size entry. The others give once, few or many, or a class for an expanded clone.

TRBJ1-5	NA	TRBV6-2/TRBV6-3	NA	CASSYTRIANQPQHF	TGTGCCAGCAGTTACACTCGAATAGCCAATCAGCCCCAGCATTTT
TRBJ1-6	NA	TRBV3-1/TRBV3-2	NA	CASSQDGDSPLHF	TGTGCCAGCAGCCAAGACGGTGATTCACCCCTCCACTTT
TRBJ2-7	once	TRBV5-8	TRBD1	CASSIETGQGSYEQYF	TGTGCCAGCAGCATAGAGACAGGGCAGGGCTCCTACGAGCAGTACTTC
TRBJ2-1	NA	TRBV27	NA	CASRKQGYSYNEQFF	TGTGCCAGCAGAAAACAGGGCTACTCCTACAATGAGCAGTTCTTC
TRBJ1-2	NA	TRBV5-1	NA	CASSLEAHGETGYTF	TGCGCCAGCAGCTTGGAGGCCCACGGGGAAACTGGCTACACCTTC
TRBJ1-5	NA	TRBV19	NA	CASSIVTGSNQPQHF	TGTGCCAGTAGTATAGTAACAGGGAGTAATCAGCCCCAGCATTTT
TRBJ2-2	NA	TRBV7-2	TRBD2	CASSPLAGGHLTGELFF	TGTGCCAGCAGCCCACTAGCGGGAGGGCATCTTACCGGGGAGCTGTTTTTT
TRBJ2-3	NA	TRBV7-9	NA	CASSATGYTDTQYF	TGTGCCAGCAGCGCGACAGGATACACAGATACGCAGTATTTT
TRBJ2-7	NA	TRBV7-2	NA	CASSLRGSRSSYEQYF	TGTGCCAGCAGCTTAAGAGGTTCCCGAAGCTCCTACGAGCAGTACTTC
TRBJ2-5	NA	TRBV5-1	NA	CASSLVVSPGRETQYF	TGCGCCAGCAGCTTGGTCGTGTCCCCGGGTCGAGAGACCCAGTACTTC
TRBJ2-3	few	TRBV29-1	NA	CSVGSEDTQYF	TGCAGCGTTGGATCAGAAGATACGCAGTATTTT
TRBJ1-1	NA	TRBV11-2	TRBD1	CASSSSDRGTEAFF	TGTGCCAGCAGCTCCTCGGACAGGGGTACTGAAGCTTTCTTT
TRBJ2-5	NA	TRBV5-5	TRBD2	CASSFFPGLAVQETQYF	TGTGCCAGCAGCTTTTTCCCGGGACTAGCGGTTCAAGAGACCCAGTACTTC
TRBJ2-7	medium-sized	TRBV4-1	NA	CASSPYGVASYEQYF	TGCGCCAGCAGCCCCTACGGGGTGGCCTCCTACGAGCAGTACTTC
TRBJ2-7	NA	TRBV19	TRBD1	CTPKDRVYEQYF	TGTACCCCAAAGGACAGGGTCTACGAGCAGTACTTC
TRBJ2-1	NA	TRBV19	NA	CASSIGRTESSYNEQFF	TGTGCCAGTAGTATAGGTCGGACAGAGAGCTCCTACAATGAGCAGTTCTTC
TRBJ2-3	few	TRBV5-1	NA	CASSLARDSDTQYF	TGCGCCAGCAGCTTGGCTAGGGACTCAGATACGCAGTATTTT
TRBJ2-1	NA	TRBV18	TRBD2	CASSLSLGTSGNNEQFF	TGTGCCAGCTCACTCTCGCTCGGGACTAGCGGGAACAATGAGCAGTTCTTC
TRBJ2-5	NA	TRBV7-6	TRBD1	CASSAGQGAQETQYF	TGTGCCAGCAGCGCGGGACAGGGGGCTCAAGAGACCCAGTACTTC
TRBJ1-1	NA	TRBV4-2	TRBD1	CASSHQTGRDTEAFF	TGTGCCAGCAGCCACCAGACAGGGCGGGACACTGAAGCTTTCTTT
TRBJ1-1	NA	TRBV7-3	TRBD1	CASSQGAGTEAFF	TGTGCCAGCAGCCAGGGGGCGGGAACTGAAGCTTTCTTT
TRBJ2-1	once	TRBV19	NA	CASSTGGRTPVF	TGTGCCAGTAGTACCGGGGGAAGGACCCCAGTCTTC
TRBJ2-1	NA	TRBV10-2	NA	CASTAGVNEQFF	TGCGCCAGCACAGCAGGGGTCAATGAGCAGTTCTTC
TRBJ2-7	NA	TRBV18	NA	CASSRQGLGEQYF	TGTGCCAGCTCACGTCAGGGGTTGGGAGAGCAGTACTTC
TRBJ1-1	NA	TRBV4-3	NA	CASSQEMRFVAFF	TGCGCCAGCAGCCAAGAGATGAGGTTTGTAGCTTTCTTT
TRBJ2-2	NA	TRBV2	NA	CASKTIFTGELFF	TGTGCCAGCAAGACTATCTTCACCGGGGAGCTGTTTTTT
TRBJ2-6	NA	TRBV4-2	TRBD1	CASSQLVTGRGNSGANVLTF	TGTGCCAGCAGCCAACTCGTGACAGGGAGAGGTAACTCTGGGGCCAACGTCCTGACTTTC
TRBJ1-6	few	TRBV6-6	TRBD1	CASSLTGSNSPLHF	TGTGCCAGCAGTCTGACAGGGTCCAATTCACCCCTCCACTTT